The present T cell receptor beta chain was sequenced within a study of shared clonotypes between healthy human individuals (dated by TCRdb to the early 2020s). Background for the entire study: Three men and two women, aged 18 to 49 years, made up the cohort. For each donor, CD4 naive and CD4 memory were each given three plates, CD8 naive was given two plates, and CD8 memory was given one plate. To estimate repertoire size and how much clonotype sharing occurs between individuals, the study deeply sequenced the blood TCR repertoires of 4 to 6 healthy adults. To increase sequencing depth and limit assay-specific biases, different laboratories used diverse techniques to prepare libraries and sequence TCR repertoires. Each donor's leukapheresis produced roughly between about 0.8 and 10 billion PBMCs. Beyond this particular receptor, the publication reports: Based on pairwise subsampling, the degree of clonotype sharing among donors was expected to be affected by sequencing depth. The genetic and exposure-history diversity represented was limited by the small number of donors. Around 5% of naive CD4, around 4% of naive CD8, 2.3% of memory CD4, and about 0.4% of memory CD8 clonotypes were shared across several donors. Clonotypes shared by all four sorted-subset donors showed higher generation probabilities than non-shared clonotypes. Even with the large sequencing depth, rarefaction of the sorted-subset datasets indicated that sequencing was incomplete. Sampling was restricted to blood, and TCR repertoires in tissue are likely to differ from TCR repertoires in blood. Estimated clonotype richness was generally larger for naive than for memory subsets.

The germline V gene (reference sequence) gives CDR1 as GTSNPN and CDR2 as SVGIG. The CDR3 starts with the cysteine, ends with the phenylalanine, and has 13 residues. CDR3 DNA is the only sequence kept; it has 39 bases, read in frame from the first base. For the CD8 naive samples, CD45RO-negative cells were positively selected for CCR7, yielding a CD45RA+CCR7+ population from which TemRA cells were excluded. The donors were healthy, HIV-negative adults with no recently reported acute infections or vaccinations. All donors were Caucasian adults living in Nashville, Tennessee, USA. Blood was obtained by leukapheresis, after which PBMCs were separated by Ficoll-Histopaque density gradient centrifugation and cryopreserved in liquid nitrogen vapor phase. Purity and quantity of every magnetically sorted T cell population were checked by analytical flow cytometry. Each sorted fraction had its genomic DNA isolated and then quantified by UV absorbance on a Nanodrop 2000c.

In the case of this clone: It lacks a known antigen. There are no base qualities to consult, and no much larger clone falls within one base.

TCR CDR3 regions were amplified from genomic DNA by multiplex PCR using the deep immunoSEQ assay. Genomic DNA extracted from each cell subset was distributed evenly over all wells of several immunoSEQ 96-well plates, and each plate served as one replicate. For sorted subsets, 200 to 250 ng genomic DNA, equal to some 28,000 T cell genomes, was loaded into each replicate PCR. The purified libraries were quantified using a Qubit 3.0 fluorometer, sized with a Bioanalyzer 2100, and then quantified again using the KAPA Library Quantification kit. Each immunoSEQ 96-well plate was sequenced on its own single-read 150-cycle Illumina NextSeq 550 flow cell. The study's own analysis went as follows. Because only junctional sequences without quality scores were contained in the immunoSEQ output, filtering matching that applied to full-length reads could not be performed. To assign V/J genes and CDR3, sequences were annotated using PyIR, a Python wrapper for IgBLAST v1.9, with IMGT germline references. Reads were removed for weak V/J assignments (E-value above 1e-6), missing CDR3, stop codons, out-of-frame junctions, or ambiguous translated residues. V3J clonotypes were defined as sequences sharing the same inferred V gene, J gene, and CDR3 amino acid sequence. To compute the percentage overlap between repertoires, the number of shared unique clonotypes was divided by the size of the smaller repertoire. Richness of each repertoire was evaluated using RTK rarefaction, the Chao1 estimator, and Recon v2.1 estimates of unobserved clonotypes. Generation probabilities were computed with OLGA for all TCRbeta clonotypes obtained by the gDNA method from four donors. TCRdb stores this immuneACCESS table with in-frame sequences only. Part of the clones is absent; in the studies checked, under half of the shortfall reflects unresolved V genes, and no reason is known for the rest. V, J and clone size derive from that table, while D and trimming were established from the DNA sequence. This sample has under 2,000,000 clones in its table, and roughly 95% of those were observed once. Together, the top ten hold 1% to 1.5% of the sample.

Material: naive CD8+ T cells sorted from blood. The cell subset or site tag for this specimen amounts to: CD45RA+CCR7+. The rearranged segments are TRBV30 and TRBJ1-1; the D gene assignment is ambiguous. The receptor was isolated from a man aged 18 to 30 in good health. Here the CDR3 is given as CGLNRWAGTEAFF. In nucleotide form, the sequence is TGTGGGCTAAATCGGTGGGCTGGCACTGAAGCTTTCTTT.